Following are 11 T cell receptor beta chains from one sample sequenced in a study of shared clonotypes between healthy human individuals. The naive CD8 population came from CD45RO-negative cells selected for CCR7, without terminally differentiated effector memory CD45RA+ cells. Clones were read by immunoSEQ multiplex PCR, and TCRdb kept only the in-frame ones, dropping some. This sample has around 1,900,000 clones, with around 93% found just once. Sequencing used naive CD8+ T cells from PBMCs. The receptors were sampled from a young man in good health. Some clones in this sample may be carry-over from other donors' samples.

This chain joins TRBV10-3 and TRBJ2-7; D is uncertain. Germline V lookup: CDR1 ENHRY, CDR2 SYGVKD. Trimming removed 9 bases at V and 6 bases at J, with 15 bases between. The CDR3 sequence is 12 residues long. CDR3 residues: CAIYDPGSEQYF. CDR3 bases: TGTGCCATTTATGACCCCGGGTCCGAGCAGTACTTC.

The chain couples TRBV4-1 to TRBJ2-1; 11 bases align to TRBD2. Trimming removed 0 bases from V and 0 bases from J; junction bases left unmatched: 7. The V gene's germline CDR1 is MGHRA and CDR2 YSYEKL. The CDR3 runs to 19 residues. CDR3 nucleotides: TGCGCCAGCAGCCAAGATAGTCGACTAGCGGGGACCTCCTACAATGAGCAGTTCTTC. Protein: CASSQDSRLAGTSYNEQFF.

V and J are TRBV5-1 and TRBJ2-3; possible D gene TRBD2, 6 bases. There are 15 residues in the CDR3. The germline V and J ends were trimmed by 1 base and 6 bases, with 15 bases remaining between them. The germline gives CDR1 SGHRS, CDR2 YFSETQ. The CDR3 DNA is TGCGCCAGCAGCTTGAGTCGGACTATCGGGGATACGCAGTATTTT. It yields the protein CASSLSRTIGDTQYF. Together with reference TRBV5-1 and TRBJ2-3, the CDR3 gives the full variable domain: KAGVTQTPRYLIKTRGQQVTLSCSPISGHRSVSWYQQTPGQGLQFLFEYFSETQRNKGNFPGRFSGRQFSNSRSEMNVSTLELGDSALYLCASSLSRTIGDTQYFGPGTRLTVL.

A single count supports this clone. Other DNA sequences from this sample encode an identical CDR3 as well. V gene TRBV6-1 combines with J gene TRBJ2-7; D call uncertain. V was shortened by 1 base and J by 1 base, with 2 bases between the two germline ends. This CDR3 is built from 12 residues. Per the germline V gene, CDR1 is MNHNS and CDR2 is SASEGT. This CDR3 is CASSEGSYEQYF. CDR3 nucleotide sequence: TGTGCCAGCAGTGAAGGGTCCTACGAGCAGTACTTC.

This chain links TRBV19 with TRBJ2-2, with no clear D. The CDR3 is 15 residues long. Trimming stripped 10 bases from V and 4 bases from J, with 19 bases between. Germline V gene data show CDR1 as LNHDA and CDR2 as SQIVND (reference sequence). The CDR3 nucleotides read TGTGCCACCGCCTTCGGACCCGTCCCCACCGGGGAGCTGTTTTTT. It is translated as CATAFGPVPTGELFF.

The chain has TRBV6-6 and TRBJ2-2; D possibly corresponds to TRBD2 (7 bases). The germline V gene encodes CDR1 MNHNY and CDR2 SVGAGI (reference sequence). V dropped 5 bases and J dropped 1 base, with 11 bases sitting between them. The CDR3 contains 15 residues. This CDR3 is CASSTGTKNTGELFF. The DNA for the CDR3 is TGTGCCAGCAGTACAGGGACTAAGAACACCGGGGAGCTGTTTTTT.

The chain is built from TRBV28 and TRBJ2-5, with D possibly being TRBD2 (6 bases). Gene TRBJ2-7 matches the end of the DNA better, so the J call may be wrong. Germline CDR1 reads MDHEN; CDR2 reads SYDVKM. The CDR3 totals 12 residues. CDR3 amino acids: CASSLGGYEQYF. DNA for the CDR3: TGTGCCAGCAGTTTAGGGGGGTACGAGCAGTACTTC.

The chain recombines TRBV6-6 with TRBJ2-7; TRBD2 aligns across 7 bases. CDR1 and CDR2 (germline): MNHNY, SVGAGI (reference sequence). The trim removed 7 bases at V and 3 bases at J, leaving 6 bases unmatched. The CDR3 has 13 amino acids. The CDR3: CASKGGPNYEQYF. The CDR3, as DNA: TGTGCCAGCAAGGGAGGGCCTAACTACGAGCAGTACTTC.

This chain joins TRBV7-2 and TRBJ2-7; TRBD1 is a possible D gene (6 bases). This CDR3 contains 14 residues. The V end was cut by 1 base, the J end by 7 bases, with 14 bases between. Per germline, CDR1 SGHTA and CDR2 FQGNSA. The CDR3 DNA is TGTGCCAGCAGCTTAGTACAGGGTGGGTTAGAGCAGTACTTC. It translates to CASSLVQGGLEQYF.

To note about this clone: Other nucleotide sequences in the sample specify the same CDR3. This chain uses TRBV7-9 with TRBJ2-1, with TRBD1 identical over 9 bases. V shed 3 bases and J 0 bases; nucleotides not matched to a gene: 0. The CDR3 contains 15 residues. CDR1 and CDR2 from the germline V gene are SEHNR and FQNEAQ (reference sequence). CDR3 protein: CASSLGQGSYNEQFF. As DNA, the CDR3 is TGTGCCAGCAGCTTGGGACAGGGCTCCTACAATGAGCAGTTCTTC.

The CDR3 sequence: CASSSRQGEEQPQHF. Written as DNA, the CDR3 is TGCGCCAGCAGCTCTCGACAGGGAGAGGAACAGCCCCAGCATTTT. The V gene is TRBV4-1, the J gene TRBJ1-5; 7 nucleotides align to TRBD1. Unmatched junction bases numbered 11, after V lost 5 bases and J lost 7 bases. The CDR3 spans 15 residues. Germline assignment: CDR1 MGHRA and CDR2 YSYEKL.